Listed below are T cell receptor beta chains from one sample, sequenced in a study of control samples from healthy donors and cancer patients. This table comes from immunoSEQ multiplex PCR, and its TCRdb copy is limited to in-frame clones, with some not included. The sample gives over 200,000 clones, over 75% of which show up once; about 14% is in the top ten. The sequencing sample was made of PBMCs. These receptor sequences come from a woman aged 60-75 years with lung cancer. Each CDR3 is given with its conserved first and last residue. The order of the fields is clone size, J gene, D gene, V gene, CDR3 protein, CDR3 DNA. The D gene is left open where the match is weak. Clone size, where shown, is once, few, many, or a class for clones that have expanded.

clone size: NA; J gene: TRBJ1-1; D gene: TRBD1; V gene: TRBV20-1; CDR3 protein: CSASDQGGPNTEAFF; CDR3 DNA: TGCAGTGCTAGTGACCAGGGGGGGCCGAACACTGAAGCTTTCTTT
clone size: NA; J gene: TRBJ2-1; D gene: TRBD2; V gene: TRBV5-1; CDR3 protein: CASSLGLAGYNEQFF; CDR3 DNA: TGCGCCAGCAGCTTGGGACTAGCGGGATACAATGAGCAGTTCTTC
clone size: NA; J gene: TRBJ1-3; D gene: NA; V gene: TRBV6-1; CDR3 protein: CASSESTYSGNTIYF; CDR3 DNA: TGTGCCAGCAGTGAATCTACCTACTCTGGAAACACCATATATTTT
clone size: NA; J gene: TRBJ1-3; D gene: TRBD1; V gene: TRBV28; CDR3 protein: CASITGGAKGNTIYF; CDR3 DNA: TGTGCCAGCATCACAGGGGGCGCGAAAGGAAACACCATATATTTT
clone size: NA; J gene: TRBJ2-3; D gene: NA; V gene: TRBV11-2; CDR3 protein: CASSPRTISTDTQYF; CDR3 DNA: TGTGCCAGCAGCCCCCGGACTATTAGCACAGATACGCAGTATTTT
clone size: few; J gene: TRBJ1-1; D gene: NA; V gene: TRBV19; CDR3 protein: CASSTQGLSGTEAFF; CDR3 DNA: TGTGCCAGTAGTACACAGGGACTGTCGGGCACTGAAGCTTTCTTT
clone size: NA; J gene: TRBJ1-5; D gene: NA; V gene: TRBV11-2; CDR3 protein: CASSSNSNQPQHF; CDR3 DNA: TGTGCCAGCAGCTCCAATAGCAATCAGCCCCAGCATTTT
clone size: few; J gene: TRBJ1-2; D gene: NA; V gene: TRBV4-2; CDR3 protein: CASSQDGGSNYGYTF; CDR3 DNA: TGTGCCAGCAGCCAAGATGGAGGAAGTAACTATGGCTACACCTTC
clone size: NA; J gene: TRBJ2-3; D gene: TRBD2; V gene: TRBV18; CDR3 protein: CASSPSRTSGGATDTQYF; CDR3 DNA: TGTGCCAGCTCACCGTCACGTACTAGCGGGGGGGCAACAGATACGCAGTATTTT
clone size: NA; J gene: TRBJ2-5; D gene: TRBD1; V gene: TRBV5-1; CDR3 protein: CASSRGQGGETQYF; CDR3 DNA: TGCGCCAGCAGCAGGGGACAGGGAGGAGAGACCCAGTACTTC
clone size: NA; J gene: TRBJ2-3; D gene: TRBD2; V gene: TRBV18; CDR3 protein: CASSLSSGGYTDTQYF; CDR3 DNA: TGTGCCAGCTCACTATCTAGCGGGGGCTACACAGATACGCAGTATTTT
clone size: NA; J gene: TRBJ2-2; D gene: NA; V gene: TRBV30; CDR3 protein: CAWSALGERVGGELFF; CDR3 DNA: TGTGCCTGGAGTGCCCTAGGAGAACGGGTCGGCGGGGAGCTGTTTTTT
clone size: NA; J gene: TRBJ1-1; D gene: NA; V gene: TRBV30; CDR3 protein: CAWNRGFTEAFF; CDR3 DNA: TGTGCCTGGAACCGGGGATTCACTGAAGCTTTCTTT
clone size: NA; J gene: TRBJ2-2; D gene: NA; V gene: TRBV18; CDR3 protein: CASSPQANTGELFF; CDR3 DNA: TGTGCCAGCTCACCACAGGCGAACACCGGGGAGCTGTTTTTT
clone size: NA; J gene: TRBJ2-3; D gene: TRBD2; V gene: TRBV5-6; CDR3 protein: CATRAGGTDTQYF; CDR3 DNA: TGTGCCACGCGCGCGGGGGGCACAGATACGCAGTATTTT
clone size: NA; J gene: TRBJ2-1; D gene: NA; V gene: TRBV18; CDR3 protein: CASSPYVTSYSDEQFF; CDR3 DNA: TGTGCCAGCTCACCATATGTGACTAGTTATTCCGATGAGCAGTTCTTC
clone size: NA; J gene: TRBJ2-6; D gene: NA; V gene: TRBV4-2; CDR3 protein: CASSSEWRGPGANVLTF; CDR3 DNA: TGTGCCAGCAGCTCCGAATGGAGGGGGCCTGGGGCCAACGTCCTGACTTTC
clone size: NA; J gene: TRBJ1-3; D gene: NA; V gene: TRBV6-5; CDR3 protein: CASSYFQDSGNTIYF; CDR3 DNA: TGTGCCAGCAGTTACTTTCAGGACTCTGGAAACACCATATATTTT
clone size: NA; J gene: TRBJ1-2; D gene: NA; V gene: TRBV7-3; CDR3 protein: CASSLNNYGYTF; CDR3 DNA: TGTGCCAGCAGCTTAAATAACTATGGCTACACCTTC
clone size: NA; J gene: TRBJ2-5; D gene: NA; V gene: TRBV19; CDR3 protein: CASSPPLGHQETQYF; CDR3 DNA: TGTGCCAGTAGTCCCCCGTTGGGGCACCAAGAGACCCAGTACTTC
clone size: once; J gene: TRBJ2-3; D gene: NA; V gene: TRBV5-1; CDR3 protein: CASTDPPGDTQYF; CDR3 DNA: TGCGCCAGCACAGATCCGCCCGGAGATACGCAGTATTTT
clone size: NA; J gene: TRBJ1-1; D gene: NA; V gene: TRBV5-1; CDR3 protein: CASSQIPGTEAFF; CDR3 DNA: TGCGCCAGCAGCCAAATCCCCGGCACTGAAGCTTTCTTT
clone size: NA; J gene: TRBJ2-7; D gene: NA; V gene: TRBV18; CDR3 protein: CASSPGTDSYEQYF; CDR3 DNA: TGTGCCAGCTCACCCGGGACTGATTCCTACGAGCAGTACTTC
clone size: NA; J gene: TRBJ2-1; D gene: NA; V gene: TRBV7-8; CDR3 protein: CASSSPGDIIYNEQFF; CDR3 DNA: TGTGCCAGCAGCTCACCGGGGGACATTATCTACAATGAGCAGTTCTTC
clone size: NA; J gene: TRBJ2-3; D gene: NA; V gene: TRBV7-3; CDR3 protein: CASSLNADTQYF; CDR3 DNA: TGTGCCAGCAGCTTAAATGCAGATACGCAGTATTTT
clone size: NA; J gene: TRBJ1-2; D gene: TRBD1; V gene: TRBV5-4; CDR3 protein: CASSLGGQAGYGYTF; CDR3 DNA: TGTGCCAGCAGCTTGGGGGGACAGGCTGGATATGGCTACACCTTC
clone size: NA; J gene: TRBJ1-2; D gene: TRBD1; V gene: TRBV10-3; CDR3 protein: CAISGTGWGVYGYTF; CDR3 DNA: TGTGCCATCAGTGGGACAGGGTGGGGGGTCTATGGCTACACCTTC
clone size: NA; J gene: TRBJ2-3; D gene: NA; V gene: TRBV2; CDR3 protein: CASSESWDASTDTQYF; CDR3 DNA: TGTGCCAGTTCCGAATCGTGGGACGCCAGCACAGATACGCAGTATTTT
clone size: NA; J gene: TRBJ2-7; D gene: TRBD1; V gene: TRBV10-1; CDR3 protein: CASSENRDRDPQYF; CDR3 DNA: TGCGCCAGCAGTGAGAACCGGGACAGGGACCCTCAGTACTTC
clone size: NA; J gene: TRBJ2-7; D gene: TRBD2; V gene: TRBV7-9; CDR3 protein: CASSLDLAAISYEQYF; CDR3 DNA: TGTGCCAGCAGCTTAGATCTAGCGGCGATCTCCTACGAGCAGTACTTC
clone size: NA; J gene: TRBJ1-6; D gene: NA; V gene: TRBV7-8; CDR3 protein: CASSLGADSPLHF; CDR3 DNA: TGTGCCAGCAGCTTAGGGGCAGATTCACCCCTCCACTTT
clone size: NA; J gene: TRBJ2-5; D gene: TRBD2; V gene: TRBV5-5; CDR3 protein: CASSLLAGAYQETQYF; CDR3 DNA: TGTGCCAGCAGCTTATTAGCGGGCGCGTACCAAGAGACCCAGTACTTC
clone size: NA; J gene: TRBJ2-3; D gene: TRBD2; V gene: TRBV7-2; CDR3 protein: CASMQVSLAGGPTDTQYF; CDR3 DNA: TGTGCCAGCATGCAAGTGAGCCTAGCGGGGGGGCCCACAGATACGCAGTATTTT
clone size: NA; J gene: TRBJ2-5; D gene: TRBD2; V gene: TRBV9; CDR3 protein: CASSVGVGGGGETQYF; CDR3 DNA: TGTGCCAGCAGCGTAGGCGTGGGCGGCGGGGGAGAGACCCAGTACTTC
clone size: NA; J gene: TRBJ1-4; D gene: NA; V gene: TRBV12-5; CDR3 protein: CASGLGDGGNEKLFF; CDR3 DNA: TGTGCTAGTGGTTTGGGGGACGGCGGTAATGAAAAACTGTTTTTT
clone size: few; J gene: TRBJ2-3; D gene: NA; V gene: TRBV18; CDR3 protein: CASSPYSPSTDTQYF; CDR3 DNA: TGTGCCAGCTCACCCTACTCCCCTAGCACAGATACGCAGTATTTT
clone size: NA; J gene: TRBJ1-6; D gene: TRBD1; V gene: TRBV2; CDR3 protein: CASSGQVDSPLHF; CDR3 DNA: TGTGCCAGCAGCGGACAGGTCGATTCACCCCTCCACTTT
clone size: NA; J gene: TRBJ1-3; D gene: TRBD1; V gene: TRBV5-4; CDR3 protein: CASSPGTGVGNTIYF; CDR3 DNA: TGTGCCAGCAGCCCCGGGACAGGGGTAGGAAACACCATATATTTT
clone size: NA; J gene: TRBJ2-3; D gene: NA; V gene: TRBV5-1; CDR3 protein: CASSSRGAEGQYF; CDR3 DNA: TGCGCCAGCAGCTCGAGGGGGGCTGAAGGGCAGTATTTT
clone size: NA; J gene: TRBJ2-1; D gene: NA; V gene: TRBV15; CDR3 protein: CATSRTGARVYNEQFF; CDR3 DNA: TGTGCCACCAGCAGGACCGGGGCCAGGGTCTACAATGAGCAGTTCTTC
clone size: once; J gene: TRBJ2-5; D gene: NA; V gene: TRBV11-2; CDR3 protein: CASSPTGGQETQYF; CDR3 DNA: TGTGCCAGCAGCCCGACTGGCGGCCAAGAGACCCAGTACTTC
clone size: NA; J gene: TRBJ1-2; D gene: NA; V gene: TRBV5-4; CDR3 protein: CASSLNSIYGYTF; CDR3 DNA: TGTGCCAGCAGCTTGAATAGCATCTATGGCTACACCTTC
clone size: NA; J gene: TRBJ2-1; D gene: TRBD1; V gene: TRBV11-2; CDR3 protein: CASSWTGAEQFF; CDR3 DNA: TGTGCCAGCAGCTGGACAGGGGCTGAGCAGTTCTTC
clone size: NA; J gene: TRBJ1-4; D gene: NA; V gene: TRBV6-5; CDR3 protein: CASNVRARGEKLFF; CDR3 DNA: TGTGCCAGCAACGTCAGGGCGAGGGGTGAAAAACTGTTTTTT
clone size: NA; J gene: TRBJ2-1; D gene: NA; V gene: TRBV12-3/TRBV12-4; CDR3 protein: CASSQDRYNEQFF; CDR3 DNA: TGTGCCAGCAGCCAAGACAGGTACAATGAGCAGTTCTTC
clone size: NA; J gene: TRBJ1-1; D gene: NA; V gene: TRBV15; CDR3 protein: CATSRQTEDAAFF; CDR3 DNA: TGTGCCACCAGCAGACAGACAGAAGACGCAGCTTTCTTT
clone size: NA; J gene: TRBJ1-3; D gene: NA; V gene: TRBV12-5; CDR3 protein: CASGETYSGNTIYF; CDR3 DNA: TGTGCTAGTGGGGAGACATACTCTGGAAACACCATATATTTT
clone size: NA; J gene: TRBJ1-5; D gene: NA; V gene: TRBV5-1; CDR3 protein: CASSLAPNSYQPQHF; CDR3 DNA: TGCGCCAGCAGCTTGGCCCCAAATTCTTATCAGCCCCAGCATTTT
clone size: NA; J gene: TRBJ2-1; D gene: NA; V gene: TRBV30; CDR3 protein: CAWSGARVPYNEQFF; CDR3 DNA: TGTGCCTGGAGTGGGGCGAGGGTGCCCTACAATGAGCAGTTCTTC
clone size: NA; J gene: TRBJ2-1; D gene: TRBD2; V gene: TRBV6-6; CDR3 protein: CASKASGGEQFF; CDR3 DNA: TGTGCCAGCAAAGCTAGCGGGGGTGAGCAGTTCTTC
clone size: NA; J gene: TRBJ2-4; D gene: NA; V gene: TRBV5-4; CDR3 protein: CASQRPRKNIQYF; CDR3 DNA: TGTGCCAGTCAAAGGCCGCGCAAAAACATTCAGTACTTC
clone size: once; J gene: TRBJ2-2; D gene: NA; V gene: TRBV19; CDR3 protein: CASRNTNTGELFF; CDR3 DNA: TGTGCCAGTAGGAACACAAACACCGGGGAGCTGTTTTTT
clone size: NA; J gene: TRBJ2-2; D gene: TRBD2; V gene: TRBV28; CDR3 protein: CASSWASGNTGELFF; CDR3 DNA: TGTGCCAGCAGTTGGGCTAGCGGTAACACCGGGGAGCTGTTTTTT
clone size: NA; J gene: TRBJ1-4; D gene: NA; V gene: TRBV5-4; CDR3 protein: CASSLDGTILDKLFF; CDR3 DNA: TGTGCCAGCAGCTTGGATGGGACAATTTTAGACAAACTGTTTTTT
clone size: NA; J gene: TRBJ1-5; D gene: TRBD1; V gene: TRBV18; CDR3 protein: CASSQIGQGASQPQHF; CDR3 DNA: TGTGCCAGCTCCCAAATCGGACAGGGGGCAAGTCAGCCCCAGCATTTT
clone size: NA; J gene: TRBJ2-1; D gene: TRBD2; V gene: TRBV2; CDR3 protein: CASSEQREYNEQFF; CDR3 DNA: TGTGCCAGCAGTGAACAGCGGGAGTATAATGAGCAGTTCTTC
clone size: NA; J gene: TRBJ2-6; D gene: NA; V gene: TRBV27; CDR3 protein: CASSFATGSGANVLTF; CDR3 DNA: TGTGCCAGCAGTTTCGCAACAGGGTCCGGGGCCAACGTCCTGACTTTC
clone size: NA; J gene: TRBJ2-1; D gene: TRBD2; V gene: TRBV28; CDR3 protein: CASAYPGLGYNEQFF; CDR3 DNA: TGTGCCAGCGCATACCCGGGACTAGGATACAATGAGCAGTTCTTC
clone size: once; J gene: TRBJ1-6; D gene: TRBD1; V gene: TRBV5-8; CDR3 protein: CASSSRGQKNSPLHF; CDR3 DNA: TGTGCCAGCAGCTCCAGGGGACAGAAGAATTCACCCCTCCACTTT
clone size: NA; J gene: TRBJ2-1; D gene: TRBD2; V gene: TRBV6-5; CDR3 protein: CASSYLGTSGNEQFF; CDR3 DNA: TGTGCCAGCAGTTACCTCGGGACTAGCGGCAATGAGCAGTTCTTC